The sequence of this T cell receptor beta chain was determined in a study of blood T cell repertoires in COVID-19. Trimming at V came to 1 base and at J to 9 bases, leaving 4 bases not matched to a gene. Looked up from germline, CDR1 is SGHVS and CDR2 is FQNEAQ. The CDR3 sequence is 15 residues long. The protocol was immunoSEQ multiplex PCR, while the TCRdb copy is restricted to in-frame clones and leaves out a portion. The repertoire consists of 200,000 to 300,000 clones, with more than 75% occurring once and the leading ten covering approximately 5.1%. Sequencing was done on a sample of peripheral blood. The origin of this receptor is a woman aged 55-69 years with COVID-19, enrolled during active disease. The V call is TRBV7-8, the J call TRBJ1-6; 9 bases are shared with TRBD1. The CDR3 sequence: CASSLVGQGFSPLHF. Here the CDR3 DNA reads TGTGCCAGCAGCTTAGTAGGACAGGGGTTTTCACCCCTCCACTTT.